This T cell receptor beta chain was identified in a study of blood T cell repertoires in COVID-19. Germline-derived CDR1 and CDR2 are SGHNT and YYREEE (reference sequence). CDR3 length: 15 amino acids. V gave up 5 bases and J gave up 0 bases, with 13 bases separating them. Profiled with immunoSEQ multiplex PCR; TCRdb holds only in-frame clones, not every one. In the table there are fewer than 200,000 clones, almost 85% of which are singletons. In regard to this clone: At the DNA level, this CDR3 is encoded by other sequences in the same sample as well.

The chain couples TRBV5-4 to TRBJ2-3; maybe TRBD1 (6 bases). The sample comprised peripheral blood. The receptor was isolated from a man in his forties or fifties who had recovered from COVID-19. The CDR3 protein is CASRPGVSSTDTQYF. DNA of the CDR3: TGTGCCAGCAGACCAGGGGTTTCCAGCACAGATACGCAGTATTTT.